Below, 16 T cell receptor beta chains from the same sample are listed, as sequenced in a study of shared clonotypes between healthy human individuals. The table came from immunoSEQ multiplex PCR; TCRdb's copy has only in-frame clones and leaves some out. The data hold about half a million clones, with 79% observed a single time. Sample: PBMCs. The receptor source for this set is a woman between 35 and 50 years old in good health. Some clones in this sample may be carry-over from other donors' samples.

The chain couples TRBV6-1 to TRBJ2-3; D gene uncertain. Germline V gene data show CDR1 as MNHNS and CDR2 as SASEGT. This CDR3 is 13 amino acids long. Trimming pared 8 bases from V and 3 bases from J, leaving 12 bases between. In DNA form, the CDR3 reads TGTGCCAGCGAGTCTAGGGTAACAGATACGCAGTATTTT. Amino acids: CASESRVTDTQYF.

CDR3 protein: CASSRNPDGYNEQFF. Here the CDR3 DNA reads TGTGCCAGCAGTCGAAACCCGGACGGCTACAATGAGCAGTTCTTC. The J gene is TRBJ2-1, the V gene TRBV6-5, with D unresolved. The CDR3 sequence is 15 residues long. Trimming left V 5 bases short and J 3 bases short, with 14 bases between. Germline CDR1 is MNHEY and CDR2 is SVGAGI.

V usage is TRBV6-6 and J usage is TRBJ2-3, with TRBD2 matching 10 bases. The J segment lost 2 bases and the V segment lost 4 bases, leaving 6 bases of the junction unmatched. In germline, CDR1 is MNHNY, CDR2 SVGAGI (reference sequence). CDR3 length equals 16 residues. CDR3 sequence (DNA): TGTGCCAGCAGTTCCCGGACTAGCGGATTCACAGATACGCAGTATTTT. Protein sequence: CASSSRTSGFTDTQYF.

The rearrangement links TRBV19 to TRBJ1-1, with unresolved D. The CDR3 consists of 15 residues. V was clipped by 7 bases and J by 1 base, with 16 bases between them. Germline values: CDR1 LNHDA, CDR2 SQIVND (reference sequence). As DNA, the CDR3 is TGTGCCAGTATCTCGCGCGGGCAGCCGAACACTGAAGCTTTCTTT. It specifies CASISRGQPNTEAFF.

This clone was seen just once. This sequence joins TRBV10-3 and TRBJ2-1; 7 bases align to TRBD2. With 6 bases clipped from V and 4 bases from J, the junction kept 15 bases outside the gene matches. The CDR3 has 17 amino acids. The germline V gene has CDR1 ENHRY and CDR2 SYGVKD. Written as DNA, the CDR3 is TGTGCCATCAGACCATTTCATCGGCTAGCGGAATACAATGAGCAGTTCTTC. Translating it yields CAIRPFHRLAEYNEQFF.

The V call is TRBV10-3, the J call TRBJ2-3; 8 nucleotides match TRBD2. The germline gives CDR1 ENHRY, CDR2 SYGVKD. With V trimmed by 3 bases and J by 8 bases, 4 bases remained unmatched. This CDR3 has 13 amino acids. The CDR3 reads CAISEGLAATQYF. CDR3 nucleotides: TGTGCCATCAGTGAAGGACTAGCCGCTACGCAGTATTTT.

V usage is TRBV10-3 and J usage is TRBJ1-2; no reliable D call. V shed 6 bases and J shed 5 bases, with 10 bases lying between them. Germline V gives CDR1 ENHRY, CDR2 SYGVKD. This CDR3 region has 12 residues. This CDR3 is CAISQPGYGYTF. CDR3 bases: TGTGCCATCAGCCAACCGGGATATGGCTACACCTTC.

This clone was observed once. This chain uses TRBV5-1 with TRBJ2-3; tentative D call: TRBD1 (9 bases). Trimming left V 1 base short and J 4 bases short, with 25 bases between. CDR1 is SGHRS, CDR2 YFSETQ, per germline. This CDR3 contains 19 residues. The CDR3 spells CASSLNQAGARQGADTQYF. DNA for the CDR3: TGCGCCAGCAGCTTGAATCAAGCGGGAGCCAGACAGGGGGCAGATACGCAGTATTTT.

This clone occurred a few times. The rearrangement joins TRBV20-1 to TRBJ1-2; D ambiguous. The germline V and J ends were trimmed by 0 bases and 8 bases, with 4 bases remaining between them. Germline V gives CDR1 DFQATT, CDR2 SNEGSKA (reference sequence). There are 10 residues in the CDR3. The CDR3 sequence: CSAREDGYTF. The DNA of the CDR3 is TGCAGTGCTAGAGAGGACGGCTACACCTTC.

The chain couples TRBV15 to TRBJ2-1, with 13 bases lining up with TRBD2. Germline CDR1 is LNHNV and CDR2 is YYDKDF (reference sequence). With V trimmed by 1 base and J by 8 bases, 11 bases remained unmatched. This CDR3 is 18 amino acids long. CDR3 residues: CATSRGPRTSGSTDEQFF. In DNA form, the CDR3 reads TGTGCCACCAGCAGAGGTCCTCGGACTAGCGGGAGTACGGATGAGCAGTTCTTC.

This sequence joins TRBV18 and TRBJ1-3; D is possibly TRBD1 (6 bases). V lost 4 bases to trimming and J lost 1 base, with 14 bases between them. The CDR3 runs to 16 residues. The germline gives CDR1 KGHSH, CDR2 LQKENI. The CDR3 region is CASSLFNRVSGNTIYF. The CDR3 DNA reads as TGTGCCAGCTCACTTTTCAACAGGGTTTCTGGAAACACCATATATTTT.

The J gene is TRBJ2-2, the V gene TRBV7-8; maybe TRBD1 (6 bases). The germline V gene encodes CDR1 SGHVS and CDR2 FQNEAQ. The CDR3 is made up of 17 amino acids. Trimming pared 6 bases from V and 4 bases from J, leaving 21 bases between. CDR3 coding DNA: TGTGCCAGCAGTCAACCTCACAGGGTTTCCGGCACCGGGGAGCTGTTTTTT. Translation: CASSQPHRVSGTGELFF.

The chain couples TRBV15 to TRBJ2-1, with 10 bases aligning to TRBD2. Per germline, CDR1 LNHNV and CDR2 YYDKDF (reference sequence). Trimming cost V 5 bases and J 8 bases; bases outside gene matches: 12. CDR3 length equals 16 residues. The CDR3 nucleotides are TGTGCCACCAGCCCAGTGGGGCTAGCGGGAGTGTATGAGCAGTTCTTC. Its translation: CATSPVGLAGVYEQFF.

This clone was seen once. The rearrangement links TRBV6-5 to TRBJ1-1; maybe TRBD1 (5 bases). V was clipped by 5 bases and J by 4 bases, with 17 bases between them. CDR1 and CDR2 (germline): MNHEY, SVGAGI. This CDR3 contains 15 residues. The CDR3, as DNA: TGTGCCAGCAGTGGCCCTGGGGGTGGGAGCACTGAAGCTTTCTTT. Translating it yields CASSGPGGGSTEAFF.

There are a few counts of this clone. This chain joins TRBV10-1 and TRBJ2-1; D is tentatively TRBD1 or TRBD2 (5 bases each). This CDR3 is built from 16 residues. In germline, CDR1 is WNHNN, CDR2 SYGVQD (reference sequence). V lost 0 bases and J lost 3, with 12 bases in between. CDR3 region: CASSESGELDYNEQFF. The DNA for the CDR3 is TGCGCCAGCAGTGAGTCGGGGGAGTTGGACTACAATGAGCAGTTCTTC.

This sequence joins TRBV5-6 and TRBJ2-1; 11 bases are a match to TRBD2. CDR3 length: 16 residues. V lost 4 bases and J lost 7; bases outside the gene matches: 10. Looked up from germline, CDR1 is SGHDT and CDR2 is YYEEEE. In DNA form, the CDR3 reads TGTGCCAGCAGCCGCGCCGCTAGCGGGGGGAGTAATGAGCAGTTCTTC. The encoded protein is CASSRAASGGSNEQFF. Together with reference TRBV5-6 and TRBJ2-1, the CDR3 gives the full variable domain: DAGVTQSPTHLIKTRGQQVTLRCSPKSGHDTVSWYQQALGQGPQFIFQYYEEEERQRGNFPDRFSGHQFPNYSSELNVNALLLGDSALYLCASSRAASGGSNEQFFGPGTRLTVL.